This T cell receptor beta chain emerged from a study of cytomegalovirus exposure and HLA in healthy donors. Looking at the study overall: Drawn from HLA-typed donors, about 85 million unique TCRs were held in an early data release. Points from the study as a whole: Available immune exposure information was restricted to CMV serostatus only. In a later analysis, TCR beta V- and J-gene trimming was associated with a missense DCLRE1C variant.

PCR used 60 Vbeta primers and 13 Jbeta primers. Sequencing used immunoSEQ multiplex PCR; TCRdb keeps in-frame clones, though not all of them. This table lists 150,000 to 200,000 clones. This CDR3 has 15 residues. Germline CDR1 is SGHVS and CDR2 is FQNEAQ. V gave up 0 bases and J gave up 0 bases, with 7 bases separating them. Concerning this clone itself: The target antigen is unknown.

The source material was PBMCs. The TCR sequence derives from a man aged 25 to 40 in good health and CMV-seronegative. The chain couples TRBV7-8 to TRBJ2-3; no clear D. Here the CDR3 reads CASSLATTSTDTQYF. DNA for the CDR3: TGTGCCAGCAGCTTAGCAACCACTAGCACAGATACGCAGTATTTT.